The rows below give T cell receptor beta chains drawn from one sample of a study of T cells in Graves' hyperthyroidism and ophthalmopathy. TCRdb reprocessed the multiplex PCR reads via MiXCR and lists one record per CDR3 protein. The data show roughly 650,000 distinct CDR3 sequences, about 16% seen once. Sequenced input: blood. These receptors originate from a middle-aged woman with Graves' ophthalmopathy. Each CDR3 is given with its conserved first and last residue. D genes are given only for firm matches. Clone sizes are given selectively: once, few, many, or a class where the clone is expanded.

V gene: TRBV6-1; D gene: TRBD1; J gene: TRBJ1-2; clone size: many; CDR3 protein: CASSSWTGRAIGYTF; CDR3 DNA: TGTGCCAGCAGTTCCTGGACAGGGCGGGCTATTGGCTACACCTTC
V gene: TRBV28; D gene: -; J gene: TRBJ1-5; clone size: many; CDR3 protein: CASRQADQPQHF; CDR3 DNA: TGTGCCAGCAGACAGGCGGATCAGCCCCAGCATTTT
V gene: TRBV12-3/TRBV12-4; D gene: -; J gene: TRBJ1-1; clone size: many; CDR3 protein: CASSFSGLVSEAFF; CDR3 DNA: TGTGCCAGCAGTTTTTCAGGGTTGGTCTCTGAAGCTTTCTTT
V gene: TRBV4-1; D gene: -; J gene: TRBJ1-2; clone size: once; CDR3 protein: CASSQDLWWNYGYTF; CDR3 DNA: TGCGCCAGCAGCCAAGATTTGTGGTGGAACTATGGCTACACCTTC
V gene: TRBV30; D gene: -; J gene: TRBJ1-5; clone size: -; CDR3 protein: CAWSPRGGVSNQPQHF; CDR3 DNA: TGTGCCTGGAGTCCCCGGGGGGGGGTGAGCAATCAGCCCCAGCATTTT
V gene: TRBV6-1; D gene: -; J gene: TRBJ2-3; clone size: few; CDR3 protein: CASRQGRGRTDTQYF; CDR3 DNA: TGTGCCAGCAGACAGGGCAGGGGACGCACAGATACGCAGTATTTT
V gene: TRBV10-3; D gene: -; J gene: TRBJ2-3; clone size: -; CDR3 protein: CAISEGEVSDTQYF; CDR3 DNA: TGTGCCATCAGTGAGGGAGAAGTATCAGATACGCAGTATTTT
V gene: TRBV19; D gene: -; J gene: TRBJ1-1; clone size: -; CDR3 protein: CASSMDTEAFF; CDR3 DNA: TGTGCCAGTAGTATGGACACTGAAGCTTTCTTT
V gene: TRBV29-1; D gene: TRBD2; J gene: TRBJ2-7; clone size: few; CDR3 protein: CSVEDASSGVYEQYF; CDR3 DNA: TGCAGCGTTGAAGACGCGTCTAGCGGGGTTTACGAGCAGTACTTC
V gene: TRBV5-4; D gene: TRBD1; J gene: TRBJ1-2; clone size: many; CDR3 protein: CASSGDRDGYGYTF; CDR3 DNA: TGTGCCAGCAGCGGGGACAGGGATGGCTATGGCTACACCTTC
V gene: TRBV7-6; D gene: -; J gene: TRBJ2-5; clone size: many; CDR3 protein: CASSLTRAETQYF; CDR3 DNA: TGTGCCAGCAGCTTAACCAGGGCAGAGACCCAGTACTTC
V gene: TRBV27; D gene: -; J gene: TRBJ1-5; clone size: few; CDR3 protein: CASSPRGRLGNQPQHF; CDR3 DNA: TGTGCCAGCAGCCCCCGGGGGAGGCTTGGCAATCAGCCCCAGCATTTT
V gene: TRBV6-2/TRBV6-3; D gene: TRBD1; J gene: TRBJ2-1; clone size: many; CDR3 protein: CASSYGRQGSDEQFF; CDR3 DNA: TGTGCCAGCAGTTACGGCCGACAGGGATCGGATGAGCAGTTCTTC
V gene: TRBV5-1; D gene: -; J gene: TRBJ2-2; clone size: few; CDR3 protein: CASSRRTAGGTGELFF; CDR3 DNA: TGCGCCAGCAGCCGCCGGACGGCTGGGGGCACCGGGGAGCTGTTTTTT
V gene: TRBV5-1; D gene: TRBD2; J gene: TRBJ2-2; clone size: -; CDR3 protein: CASSLFSSGKNGELFF; CDR3 DNA: TGCGCCAGCAGCTTGTTCTCTAGCGGGAAAAACGGGGAGCTGTTTTTT
V gene: TRBV5-1; D gene: -; J gene: TRBJ2-1; clone size: few; CDR3 protein: CASSGRLQYNEQFF; CDR3 DNA: TGCGCCAGCAGCGGTAGACTCCAGTACAATGAGCAGTTCTTC
V gene: TRBV20-1; D gene: -; J gene: TRBJ1-4; clone size: many; CDR3 protein: CSAKRLGLGEKLFF; CDR3 DNA: TGCAGTGCTAAGAGGCTGGGGTTGGGAGAAAAACTGTTTTTT
V gene: TRBV12-3/TRBV12-4; D gene: TRBD1; J gene: TRBJ2-3; clone size: -; CDR3 protein: CASSLATGLSTDTQYF; CDR3 DNA: TGTGCCAGCAGTTTAGCGACAGGGCTGAGCACAGATACGCAGTATTTT
V gene: TRBV7-2; D gene: -; J gene: TRBJ1-5; clone size: many; CDR3 protein: CASSLLKIGPQHF; CDR3 DNA: TGTGCCAGCAGCTTACTTAAAATCGGGCCCCAGCATTTT
V gene: TRBV2; D gene: -; J gene: TRBJ2-3; clone size: -; CDR3 protein: CASSTLRWDTDTQYF; CDR3 DNA: TGTGCCAGCAGTACCCTTAGGTGGGACACAGATACGCAGTATTTT
V gene: TRBV7-8; D gene: TRBD1; J gene: TRBJ2-1; clone size: -; CDR3 protein: CASSYQTGADNEQFF; CDR3 DNA: TGTGCCAGCAGCTATCAGACAGGGGCGGATAATGAGCAGTTCTTC
V gene: TRBV20-1; D gene: TRBD1; J gene: TRBJ1-4; clone size: -; CDR3 protein: CSARGTGAPNEKLFF; CDR3 DNA: TGCAGTGCTAGAGGGACAGGGGCCCCTAATGAAAAACTGTTTTTT
V gene: TRBV10-2; D gene: TRBD2; J gene: TRBJ2-3; clone size: -; CDR3 protein: CASRGGLDTQYF; CDR3 DNA: TGCGCCAGCCGGGGGGGCCTAGATACGCAGTATTTT
V gene: TRBV7-9; D gene: -; J gene: TRBJ2-3; clone size: many; CDR3 protein: CASTLPPSDTQYF; CDR3 DNA: TGTGCCAGCACCCTCCCCCCTAGCGATACGCAGTATTTT
V gene: TRBV27; D gene: -; J gene: TRBJ2-7; clone size: -; CDR3 protein: CASPEQGDSYEQYF; CDR3 DNA: TGTGCCAGTCCAGAACAGGGAGATTCCTACGAGCAGTACTTC
V gene: TRBV29-1; D gene: TRBD1; J gene: TRBJ1-1; clone size: -; CDR3 protein: CSVGGDRGHPEAFF; CDR3 DNA: TGCAGCGTTGGAGGGGACAGGGGACATCCTGAAGCTTTCTTT
V gene: TRBV16; D gene: -; J gene: TRBJ1-2; clone size: -; CDR3 protein: CASSQGRVDPYGYTF; CDR3 DNA: TGTGCCAGCAGCCAAGGCAGGGTCGATCCCTATGGCTACACCTTC
V gene: TRBV6-1; D gene: -; J gene: TRBJ1-4; clone size: many; CDR3 protein: CASRHHRPENEKLFF; CDR3 DNA: TGTGCCAGCAGGCATCACAGGCCAGAGAATGAAAAACTGTTTTTT
V gene: TRBV7-3; D gene: TRBD2; J gene: TRBJ2-2; clone size: -; CDR3 protein: CASSVMLAGGTGELFF; CDR3 DNA: TGTGCCAGCAGCGTAATGCTAGCGGGAGGCACCGGGGAGCTGTTTTTT
V gene: TRBV20-1; D gene: -; J gene: TRBJ2-7; clone size: many; CDR3 protein: CSAVRVNFYEQYF; CDR3 DNA: TGCAGTGCTGTCAGGGTTAATTTCTACGAGCAGTACTTC
V gene: TRBV7-2; D gene: -; J gene: TRBJ2-7; clone size: once; CDR3 protein: CACGTVFGEQYF; CDR3 DNA: TGTGCCTGCGGGACCGTATTTGGGGAGCAGTACTTC
V gene: TRBV30; D gene: -; J gene: TRBJ2-1; clone size: many; CDR3 protein: CACGGIDGTEHNEQFF; CDR3 DNA: TGTGCCTGTGGGGGGATCGACGGGACTGAGCACAATGAGCAGTTCTTC
V gene: TRBV12-3/TRBV12-4; D gene: -; J gene: TRBJ2-2; clone size: few; CDR3 protein: CASSFREKTQNTGELFF; CDR3 DNA: TGTGCCAGCAGTTTCCGCGAAAAGACGCAGAACACCGGGGAGCTGTTTTTT
V gene: TRBV7-9; D gene: -; J gene: TRBJ1-4; clone size: few; CDR3 protein: CASSVTRGTNEKLFF; CDR3 DNA: TGTGCCAGCAGTGTAACCAGGGGCACGAATGAAAAACTGTTTTTT
V gene: TRBV30; D gene: -; J gene: TRBJ2-4; clone size: many; CDR3 protein: CAWSVQILAKNIQYF; CDR3 DNA: TGTGCCTGGAGTGTACAGATATTAGCCAAAAACATTCAGTACTTC
V gene: TRBV28; D gene: -; J gene: TRBJ1-1; clone size: many; CDR3 protein: CASSLAPSMNTEAFF; CDR3 DNA: TGTGCCAGCAGTTTAGCCCCGAGCATGAACACTGAAGCTTTCTTT
V gene: TRBV7-9; D gene: TRBD1; J gene: TRBJ2-3; clone size: -; CDR3 protein: CASKETGLGTDTQYF; CDR3 DNA: TGTGCCAGCAAGGAGACAGGGTTGGGTACAGATACGCAGTATTTT
V gene: TRBV28; D gene: -; J gene: TRBJ1-3; clone size: many; CDR3 protein: CASSFGTDFSGNTIYF; CDR3 DNA: TGTGCCAGCAGTTTCGGAACAGACTTCTCTGGAAACACCATATATTTT
V gene: TRBV5-6; D gene: TRBD2; J gene: TRBJ2-3; clone size: -; CDR3 protein: CASSLVIGGARTDTQYF; CDR3 DNA: TGTGCCAGCAGCTTGGTGATCGGGGGGGCCCGCACAGATACGCAGTATTTT
V gene: TRBV3-1; D gene: -; J gene: TRBJ2-7; clone size: many; CDR3 protein: CASSHDLGTYEQYF; CDR3 DNA: TGTGCCAGCAGCCACGACCTGGGGACCTACGAGCAGTACTTC
V gene: TRBV12-3/TRBV12-4; D gene: -; J gene: TRBJ2-1; clone size: -; CDR3 protein: CASSLRRQDDNEQFF; CDR3 DNA: TGTGCCAGCAGTTTAAGGAGACAGGACGACAATGAGCAGTTCTTC